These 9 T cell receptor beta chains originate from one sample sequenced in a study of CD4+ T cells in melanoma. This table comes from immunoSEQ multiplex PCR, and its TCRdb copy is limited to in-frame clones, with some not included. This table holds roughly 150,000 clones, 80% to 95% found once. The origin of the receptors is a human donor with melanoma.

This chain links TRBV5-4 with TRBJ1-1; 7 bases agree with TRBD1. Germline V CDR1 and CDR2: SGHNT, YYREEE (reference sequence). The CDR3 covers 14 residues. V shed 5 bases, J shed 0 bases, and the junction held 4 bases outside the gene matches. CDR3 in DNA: TGTGCCAGCAGGCTGACAGGGATGAACACTGAAGCTTTCTTT. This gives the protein CASRLTGMNTEAFF.

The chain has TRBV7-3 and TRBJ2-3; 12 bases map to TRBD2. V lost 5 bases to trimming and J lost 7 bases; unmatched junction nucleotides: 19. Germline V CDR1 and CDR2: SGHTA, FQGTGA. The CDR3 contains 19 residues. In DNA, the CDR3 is TGTGCCAGCAGCGCCTACACTAGCGGGGGGTACGGGGGCCTTCATACGCAGTATTTT. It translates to CASSAYTSGGYGGLHTQYF.

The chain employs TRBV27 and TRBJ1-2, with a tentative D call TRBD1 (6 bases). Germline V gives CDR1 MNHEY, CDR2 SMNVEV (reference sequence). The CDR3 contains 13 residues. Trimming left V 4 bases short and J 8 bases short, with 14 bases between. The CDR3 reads CASSWTRGSGYTF. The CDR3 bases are TGTGCCAGCAGTTGGACGAGGGGGAGCGGCTACACCTTC.

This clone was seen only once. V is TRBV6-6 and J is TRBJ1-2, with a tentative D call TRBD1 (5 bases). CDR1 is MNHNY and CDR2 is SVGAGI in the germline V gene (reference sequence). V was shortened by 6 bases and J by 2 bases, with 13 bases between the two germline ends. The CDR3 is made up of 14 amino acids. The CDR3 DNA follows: TGTGCCAGCAGCCTGGACGGGGGGAACTATGGCTACACCTTC. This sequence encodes CASSLDGGNYGYTF.

The CDR3 sequence is CASKTGGLGDTQYF. CDR3 nucleotides: TGCGCCAGCAAGACGGGGGGGCTGGGAGATACGCAGTATTTT. The rearrangement joins TRBV5-1 to TRBJ2-3, with 8 bases lining up with TRBD2. V dropped 6 bases and J dropped 5; count of bases not matched to a gene: 8. Germline-derived CDR1 and CDR2 are SGHRS and YFSETQ. The CDR3 loop spans 14 amino acids.

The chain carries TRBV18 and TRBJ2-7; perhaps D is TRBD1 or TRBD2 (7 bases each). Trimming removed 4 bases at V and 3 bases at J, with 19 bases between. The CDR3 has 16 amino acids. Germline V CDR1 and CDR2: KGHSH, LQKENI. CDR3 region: CASSLQGGVELYEQYF. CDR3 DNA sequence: TGTGCCAGCTCACTTCAGGGGGGGGTTGAACTCTACGAGCAGTACTTC. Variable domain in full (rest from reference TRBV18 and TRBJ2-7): NAGVMQNPRHLVRRRGQEARLRCSPMKGHSHVYWYRQLPEEGLKFMVYLQKENIIDESGMPKERFSAEFPKEGPSILRIQQVVRGDSAAYFCASSLQGGVELYEQYFGPGTRLTVT.

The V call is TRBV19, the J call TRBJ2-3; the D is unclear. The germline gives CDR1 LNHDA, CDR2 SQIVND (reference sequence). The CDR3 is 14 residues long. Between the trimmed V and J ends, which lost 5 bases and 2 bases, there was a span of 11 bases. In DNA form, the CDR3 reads TGTGCCAGTAGTCTTAAAAGATTCACAGATACGCAGTATTTT. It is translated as CASSLKRFTDTQYF.

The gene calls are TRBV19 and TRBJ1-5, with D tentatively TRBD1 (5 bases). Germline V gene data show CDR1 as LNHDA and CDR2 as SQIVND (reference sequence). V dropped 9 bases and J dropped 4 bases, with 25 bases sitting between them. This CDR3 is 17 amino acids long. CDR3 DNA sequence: TGTGCCAGCAAAGTAGGGCGGGGCAGTTTGGTGAATCAGCCCCAGCATTTT. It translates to CASKVGRGSLVNQPQHF.

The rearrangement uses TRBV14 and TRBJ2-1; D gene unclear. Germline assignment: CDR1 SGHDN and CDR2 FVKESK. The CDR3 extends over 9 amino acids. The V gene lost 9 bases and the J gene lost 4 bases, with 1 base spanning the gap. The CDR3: CARYNEQFF. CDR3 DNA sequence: TGTGCCAGATACAATGAGCAGTTCTTC. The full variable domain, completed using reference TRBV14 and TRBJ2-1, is EAGVTQFPSHSVIEKGQTVTLRCDPISGHDNLYWYRRVMGKEIKFLLHFVKESKQDESGMPNNRFLAERTGGTYSTLKVQPAELEDSGVYFCARYNEQFFGPGTRLTVL.